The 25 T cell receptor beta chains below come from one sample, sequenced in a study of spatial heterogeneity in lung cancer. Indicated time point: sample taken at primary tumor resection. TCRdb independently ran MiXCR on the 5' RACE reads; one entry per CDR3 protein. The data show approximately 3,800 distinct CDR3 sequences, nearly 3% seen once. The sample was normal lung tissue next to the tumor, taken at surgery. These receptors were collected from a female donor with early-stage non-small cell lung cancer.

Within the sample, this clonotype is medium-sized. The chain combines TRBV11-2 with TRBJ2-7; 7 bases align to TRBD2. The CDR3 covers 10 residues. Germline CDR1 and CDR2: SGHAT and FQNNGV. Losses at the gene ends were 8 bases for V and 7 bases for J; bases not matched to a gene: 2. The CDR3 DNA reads TGTGCCAGCTCCGGGAGGGAGCAGTACTTC. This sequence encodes CASSGREQYF.

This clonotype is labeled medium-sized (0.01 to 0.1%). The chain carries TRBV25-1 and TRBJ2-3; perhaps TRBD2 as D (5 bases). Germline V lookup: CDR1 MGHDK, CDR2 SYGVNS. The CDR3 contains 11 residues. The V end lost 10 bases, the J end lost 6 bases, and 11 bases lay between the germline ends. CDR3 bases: TGTGCCACCAGCCCGGGGGATACGCAGTATTTT. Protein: CATSPGDTQYF.

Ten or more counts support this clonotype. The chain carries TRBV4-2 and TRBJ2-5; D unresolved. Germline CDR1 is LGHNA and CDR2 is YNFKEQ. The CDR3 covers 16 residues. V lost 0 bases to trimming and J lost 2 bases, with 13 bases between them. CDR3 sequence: CASSQEASDLQETQYF. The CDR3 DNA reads TGTGCCAGCAGCCAAGAAGCCTCGGATCTGCAAGAGACCCAGTACTTC.

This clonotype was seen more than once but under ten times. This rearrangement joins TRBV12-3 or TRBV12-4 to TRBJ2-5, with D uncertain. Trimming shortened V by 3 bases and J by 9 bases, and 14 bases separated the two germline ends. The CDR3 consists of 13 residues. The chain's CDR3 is CASSFSRVVSQYF. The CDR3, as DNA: TGTGCCAGCAGTTTTTCCCGGGTTGTTTCCCAGTACTTC.

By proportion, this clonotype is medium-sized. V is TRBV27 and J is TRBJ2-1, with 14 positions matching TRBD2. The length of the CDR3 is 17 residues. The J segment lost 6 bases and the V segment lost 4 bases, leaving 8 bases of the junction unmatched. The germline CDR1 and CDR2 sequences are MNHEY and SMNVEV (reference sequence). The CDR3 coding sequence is TGTGCCAGCAGTTCTAATCTCGGACTAGCGGGGGGCAATGAGCAGTTCTTC. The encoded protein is CASSSNLGLAGGNEQFF.

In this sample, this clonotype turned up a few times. CDR3 residues: CASSLVGLAGASTDTQYF. Here the CDR3 DNA reads TGTGCCAGCAGCTTAGTCGGGCTAGCGGGGGCCAGCACAGATACGCAGTATTTT. The chain joins TRBV11-1 to TRBJ2-3; TRBD2 matches at 10 bases. The CDR3 loop spans 18 amino acids. Germline loops: CDR1 SGHAT, CDR2 FQDESV (reference sequence). Unmatched junction bases numbered 7, after V lost 1 base and J lost 0 bases. Full variable domain (remainder filled in from reference TRBV11-1 and TRBJ2-3): EAEVAQSPRYKITEKSQAVAFWCDPISGHATLYWYRQILGQGPELLVQFQDESVVDDSQLPKDRFSAERLKGVDSTLKIQPAELGDSAMYLCASSLVGLAGASTDTQYFGPGTRLTVL.

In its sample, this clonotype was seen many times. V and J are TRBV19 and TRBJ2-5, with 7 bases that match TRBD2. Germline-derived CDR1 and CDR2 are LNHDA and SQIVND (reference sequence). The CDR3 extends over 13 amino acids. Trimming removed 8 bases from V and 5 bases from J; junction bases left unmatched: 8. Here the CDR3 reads CASGTAGGETQYF. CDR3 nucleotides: TGTGCCAGTGGGACTGCCGGGGGGGAGACCCAGTACTTC.

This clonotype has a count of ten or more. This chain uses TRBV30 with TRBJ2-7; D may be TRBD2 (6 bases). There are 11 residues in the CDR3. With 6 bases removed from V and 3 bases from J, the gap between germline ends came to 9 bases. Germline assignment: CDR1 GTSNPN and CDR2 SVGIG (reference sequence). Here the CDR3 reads CACGRDYEQYF. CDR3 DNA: TGTGCCTGCGGGAGAGACTACGAGCAGTACTTC.

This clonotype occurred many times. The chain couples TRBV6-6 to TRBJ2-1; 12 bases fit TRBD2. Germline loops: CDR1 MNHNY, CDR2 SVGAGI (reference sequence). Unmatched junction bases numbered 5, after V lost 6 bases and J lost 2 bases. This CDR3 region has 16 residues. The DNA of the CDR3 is TGTGCCAGCAGGACTAGCGGGGGCGGCACCTACAATGAGCAGTTCTTC. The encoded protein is CASRTSGGGTYNEQFF.

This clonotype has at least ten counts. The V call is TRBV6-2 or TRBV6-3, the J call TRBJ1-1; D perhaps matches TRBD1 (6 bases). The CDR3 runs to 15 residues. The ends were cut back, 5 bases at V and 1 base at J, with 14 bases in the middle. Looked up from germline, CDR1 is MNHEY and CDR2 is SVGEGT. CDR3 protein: CASSLHIGGNTEAFF. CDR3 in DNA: TGTGCCAGCAGTCTCCACATAGGGGGGAACACTGAAGCTTTCTTT.

For the CDR3, the DNA is TGTGCCACCAGTGATTCCACAGGGGGTTATGGGAATGAGCAGTTCTTC. This translates into CATSDSTGGYGNEQFF. The chain joins TRBV24-1 to TRBJ2-1; TRBD1 matches at 8 bases. The V and J ends lost 2 bases and 7 bases, in that order; junction bases with no gene match: 9. Germline V CDR1 and CDR2: KGHDR, SFDVKD. The CDR3 covers 16 residues.

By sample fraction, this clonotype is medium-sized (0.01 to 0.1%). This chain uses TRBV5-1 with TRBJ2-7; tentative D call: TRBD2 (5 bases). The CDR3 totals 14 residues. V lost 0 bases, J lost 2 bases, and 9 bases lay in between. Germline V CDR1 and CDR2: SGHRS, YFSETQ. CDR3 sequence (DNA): TGCGCCAGCAGCTTGGCCGGGGTCCCCTACGAGCAGTACTTC. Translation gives CASSLAGVPYEQYF.

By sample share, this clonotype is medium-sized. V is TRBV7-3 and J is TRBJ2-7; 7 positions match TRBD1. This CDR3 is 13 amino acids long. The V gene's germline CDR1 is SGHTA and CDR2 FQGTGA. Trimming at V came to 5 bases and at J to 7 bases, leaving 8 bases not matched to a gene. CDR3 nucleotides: TGTGCCAGCAGCACGACAGGGAGTTGGGAGCAGTACTTC. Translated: CASSTTGSWEQYF.

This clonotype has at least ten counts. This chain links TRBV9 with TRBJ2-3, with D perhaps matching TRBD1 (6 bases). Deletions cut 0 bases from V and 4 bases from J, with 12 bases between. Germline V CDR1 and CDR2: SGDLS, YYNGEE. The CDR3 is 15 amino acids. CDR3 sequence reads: CASSVAGAGADTQYF. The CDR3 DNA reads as TGTGCCAGCAGCGTAGCAGGGGCCGGCGCAGATACGCAGTATTTT. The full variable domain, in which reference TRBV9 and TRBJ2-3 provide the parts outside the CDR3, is DSGVTQTPKHLITATGQRVTLRCSPRSGDLSVYWYQQSLDQGLQFLIQYYNGEERAKGNILERFSAQQFPDLHSELNLSSLELGDSALYFCASSVAGAGADTQYFGPGTRLTVL.

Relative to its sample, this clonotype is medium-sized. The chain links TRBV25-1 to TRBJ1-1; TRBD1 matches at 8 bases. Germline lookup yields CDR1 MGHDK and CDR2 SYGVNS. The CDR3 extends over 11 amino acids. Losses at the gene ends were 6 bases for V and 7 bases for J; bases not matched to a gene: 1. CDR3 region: CASRDRGEAFF. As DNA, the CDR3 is TGTGCCAGCAGAGACAGGGGTGAAGCTTTCTTT.

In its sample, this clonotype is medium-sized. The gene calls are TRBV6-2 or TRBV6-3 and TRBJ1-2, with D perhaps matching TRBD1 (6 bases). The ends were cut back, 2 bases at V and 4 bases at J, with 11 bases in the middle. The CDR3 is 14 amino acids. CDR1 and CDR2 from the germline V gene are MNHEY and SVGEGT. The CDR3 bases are TGTGCCAGCAGTTACCAGACAGGAATCTATGGCTACACCTTC. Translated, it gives CASSYQTGIYGYTF.

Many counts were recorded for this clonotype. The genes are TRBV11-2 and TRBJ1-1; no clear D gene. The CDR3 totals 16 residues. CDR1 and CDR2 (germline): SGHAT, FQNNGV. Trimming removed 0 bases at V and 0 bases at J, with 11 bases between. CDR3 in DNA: TGTGCCAGCAGCTTAGACATTGGGCATCTGAACACTGAAGCTTTCTTT. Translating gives CASSLDIGHLNTEAFF.

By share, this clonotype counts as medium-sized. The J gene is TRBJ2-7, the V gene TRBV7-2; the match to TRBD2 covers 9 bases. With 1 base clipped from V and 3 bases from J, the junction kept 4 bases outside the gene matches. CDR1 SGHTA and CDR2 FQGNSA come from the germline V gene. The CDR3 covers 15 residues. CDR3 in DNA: TGTGCCAGCAGCTTAGTGGGGACTAGCAGCTACGAGCAGTACTTC. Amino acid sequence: CASSLVGTSSYEQYF.

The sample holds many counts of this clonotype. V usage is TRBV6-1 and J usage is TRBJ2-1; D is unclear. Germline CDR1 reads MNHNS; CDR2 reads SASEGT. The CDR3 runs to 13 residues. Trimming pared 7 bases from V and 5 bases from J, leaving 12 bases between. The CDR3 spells CASNGEVHNEQFF. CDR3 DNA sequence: TGTGCCAGCAATGGCGAAGTGCACAATGAGCAGTTCTTC.

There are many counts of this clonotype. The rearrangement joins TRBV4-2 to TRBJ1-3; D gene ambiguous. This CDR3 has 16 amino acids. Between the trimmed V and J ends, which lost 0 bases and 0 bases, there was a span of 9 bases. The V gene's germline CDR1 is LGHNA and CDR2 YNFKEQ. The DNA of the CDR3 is TGTGCCAGCAGCCAAGATCCAATCGGCTCTGGAAACACCATATATTTT. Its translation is CASSQDPIGSGNTIYF.

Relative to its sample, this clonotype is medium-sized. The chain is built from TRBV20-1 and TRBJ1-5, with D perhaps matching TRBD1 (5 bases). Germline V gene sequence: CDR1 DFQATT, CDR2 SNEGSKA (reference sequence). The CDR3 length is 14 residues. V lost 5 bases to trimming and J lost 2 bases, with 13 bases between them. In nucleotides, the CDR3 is TGCAGTGCTGGGACCCCGGCGGGCAATCAGCCCCAGCATTTT. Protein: CSAGTPAGNQPQHF.

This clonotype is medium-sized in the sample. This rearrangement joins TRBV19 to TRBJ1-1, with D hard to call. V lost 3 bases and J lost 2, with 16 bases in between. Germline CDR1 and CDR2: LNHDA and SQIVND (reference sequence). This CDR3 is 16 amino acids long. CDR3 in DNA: TGTGCCAGTAGTATCCGACGTCCAAGATACAACACTGAAGCTTTCTTT. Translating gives CASSIRRPRYNTEAFF. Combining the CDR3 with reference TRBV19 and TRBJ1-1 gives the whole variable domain DGGITQSPKYLFRKEGQNVTLSCEQNLNHDAMYWYRQDPGQGLRLIYYSQIVNDFQKGDIAEGYSVSREKKESFPLTVTSAQKNPTAFYLCASSIRRPRYNTEAFFGQGTRLTVV.

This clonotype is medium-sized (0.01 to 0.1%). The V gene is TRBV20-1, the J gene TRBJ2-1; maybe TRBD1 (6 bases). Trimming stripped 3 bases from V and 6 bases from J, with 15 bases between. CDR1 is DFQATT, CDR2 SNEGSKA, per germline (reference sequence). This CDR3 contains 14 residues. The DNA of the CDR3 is TGCAGTGCTAGTGGGGGCAAGGCCGGCAATGAGCAGTTCTTC. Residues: CSASGGKAGNEQFF.

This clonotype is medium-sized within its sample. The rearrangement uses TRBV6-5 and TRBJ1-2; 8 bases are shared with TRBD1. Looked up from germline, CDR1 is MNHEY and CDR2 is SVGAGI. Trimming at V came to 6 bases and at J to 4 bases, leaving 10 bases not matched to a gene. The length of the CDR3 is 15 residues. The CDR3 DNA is TGTGCCAGCAGCCCTACTGGACAGGGCCTCTATGGCTACACCTTC. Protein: CASSPTGQGLYGYTF.

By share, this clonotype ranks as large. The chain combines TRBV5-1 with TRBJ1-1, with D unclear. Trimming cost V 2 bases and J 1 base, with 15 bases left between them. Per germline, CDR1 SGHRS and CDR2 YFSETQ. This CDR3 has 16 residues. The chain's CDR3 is CASSLQAQARNTEAFF. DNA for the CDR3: TGCGCCAGCAGCTTACAAGCCCAGGCCAGGAACACTGAAGCTTTCTTT.